The sequence of this T cell receptor beta chain was determined in a study of human T cells and chemical hapten exposure. Study-level findings and limits: PT1 expanded TCR numbers tracked positively with patch test score.

As for time point: pre-sensitization, week 0. The treatment is: therapeutic diphenylcyclopropenone sensitization with weekly scalp DPC. The CDR3 sequence is 17 residues long. CDR1 is SGHAT, CDR2 FQNNGV, per germline. Trimming left V 8 bases short and J 5 bases short, with 24 bases between. One entry per CDR3 protein, called by TCRdb with MiXCR from the RACE reads. The profile covers some 84,000 distinct CDR3 sequences, with around 7.9% appearing a single time and 2.6% taken by the ten largest. This clonotype has just a few counts. What it binds is unknown. This clonotype originated in a man aged 40-50 years with alopecia areata. Some clones in this sample may be carry-over from other donors' samples. The sample was whole blood, taken in connection with sensitization to the hapten diphenylcyclopropenone (DPC). V gene TRBV11-2 combines with J gene TRBJ2-2; a weak D match, TRBD1 (5 bases). The CDR3 DNA reads as TGTGCCAGCGGCCGGGTGGTAGGACATACCCGTACCGGGGAGCTGTTTTTT. Encoded protein: CASGRVVGHTRTGELFF.